A selection of T cell receptor beta chains follows, all from one sample in a study of early T cells in non-severe SARS-CoV-2 infection. TCRdb itself ran the 5' RACE reads through MiXCR, one entry per CDR3 protein. The sample yields over 60,000 distinct CDR3 sequences, 10% seen once. Sequenced here: whole blood, sampled at baseline. The receptor set was obtained from an adult who was a healthcare worker with PCR-confirmed SARS-CoV-2 infection or an uninfected control (not recorded which). Each CDR3 is given with its conserved first and last residue. D genes are given only for firm matches. Rows may omit the clone size; those that give it use once, few, many or a size class.

clone_size	d_call	v_call	j_call	cdr3_nt	cdr3_aa
many	TRBD1	TRBV14	TRBJ2-7	TGTGCCAGCAGCCAGTACCCGGGACAGCCCTACGAGCAGTACTTC	CASSQYPGQPYEQYF
few	TRBD1	TRBV20-1	TRBJ1-1	TGCAGTGCAACCTCAGGACAGGGGAACACTGAAGCTTTCTTT	CSATSGQGNTEAFF
many	NA	TRBV3-1	TRBJ1-2	TGTGCCAGCAGCCACTGGGAAAGAGGTTATGGCTACACCTTC	CASSHWERGYGYTF
few	NA	TRBV9	TRBJ2-3	TGTGCCAGCAGCGTAGAAAGTTGGAGGGCCGGGACAGATACGCAGTATTTT	CASSVESWRAGTDTQYF
medium-sized	TRBD2	TRBV25-1	TRBJ2-5	TGTGCCAGCAGTGATCCAAGACTGCGGGGGGCCCAGTACTTC	CASSDPRLRGAQYF
few	NA	TRBV11-2	TRBJ1-2	TGTGCCAGCAGCTTAGTAGGGGCAGACTTGAACTATGGCTACACCTTC	CASSLVGADLNYGYTF
few	NA	TRBV9	TRBJ1-1	TGTGCCAGCAGCGTAGTGGGGGAGGTCACTGAAGCTTTCTTT	CASSVVGEVTEAFF
few	TRBD2	TRBV11-2	TRBJ2-5	TGTGCCAGCAGCCCCCTTAACCAGCGGGGGGCCCAGATCCAAGAGACCCAGTACTTC	CASSPLNQRGAQIQETQYF
NA	TRBD1	TRBV19	TRBJ2-1	TGTGCCAGTAGTCTGGACAGGGTTCGAGGTGAGCAGTTCTTC	CASSLDRVRGEQFF
NA	TRBD2	TRBV20-1	TRBJ2-1	TGCAGTGCTAATGGGGGGGGGTCCTCCTACAATGAGCAGTTCTTC	CSANGGGSSYNEQFF